This T cell receptor (beta chain) stems from a study of blood T cells in healthy people across ages (dated by TCRdb to 2015 to 2017). For the wider study: In model experiments, template switching captured roughly one uniquely barcoded TCR beta cDNA molecule for every two T cells. For two donors (one aged 18 to 30 and one aged 80 or older), the study analyzed two additional independent replicas of 1 million unique cDNA reads from the same blood draw. The donors were divided into four age groups: young (average 16 years), middle-aged (about 40), aged (around 67) and long-lived (approximately 74). Age-related changes in TCR beta repertoire diversity were measured in the study by deep sequencing normalized with unique cDNA molecular identifiers. To avoid experimental bias, donors of different ages were randomly spread across the sequencing lanes. What the authors observed across the whole study: The long-lived group showed more naive CD4+ T cells, fewer expanded clones and increased TCR diversity than the aged group, suggesting age selection. A strong correlation was found between observed TCR beta diversity and the percentage of naive T cells measured by flow cytometry. Bulk unsorted PBMC profiling prevented conclusive comparison of naive and antigen-experienced compartments. Observed TCR beta diversity per million T cells fell roughly linearly with age, and a significant reduction was already apparent by age around 36. Because the CMV infection status of the donors was unknown, age-related changes in expanded clonotypes may potentially have been confounded. Total diversity estimates from one million sequenced T cells were considered lower bounds and underestimates.

Donors were a few dozen systemically healthy Caucasian individuals from Russia aged 6 to 90 years. Each donor gave 8 to 10 milliliters of peripheral blood, collected into EDTA-treated Vacutainer tubes. Ficoll-Paque density-gradient centrifugation was used to isolate PBMCs, with at least 6.5 million per sample. Trizol reagent was used to extract total RNA from the PBMCs, yielding at least 6 micrograms per sample. For every donor, flow cytometry on a PBMC aliquot measured the percentage of naive CD45RAhigh/CD27high T cells. V loses 1 base of germline sequence and J loses 2 bases, and the interval between the two ends is 9 bases. The CDR3 starts with the cysteine, ends with the phenylalanine, and has 14 residues. The only DNA kept is the CDR3, 42 bases in frame from the first base. The library was made by 5' RACE. The sequencer was an Illumina HiSeq 2500. The second PCR ran for about 6 to 12 cycles and used a J-beta primer mix along with a sample-barcoded 5' primer. Each TCR beta cDNA molecule received a unique molecular identifier from a template-switch 5' adaptor carrying 12 random nucleotides. At least 2.5 million CDR3-containing paired-end reads were obtained from each sample. First-strand cDNA synthesis was performed from all RNA using the Mint cDNA synthesis kit, with priming by a TRBC-specific oligonucleotide. Following uracil-DNA glycosylase treatment, all cDNA underwent a first 18-cycle PCR with the universal primers M1SS and BC2_uni_R. From the authors' description of their analysis: For normalization, 1 million high-quality reads were randomly selected from each sample, with every read carrying a distinct molecular identifier. Reads sharing molecular identifiers were discarded rather than binned into consensus sequences. MiTCR, set to a Q25 quality threshold and the strictest error-elimination algorithm, was used for CDR3 identification, clonotype clustering and error correction. A nonparametric unseen species model with Euler transformation was used to estimate a lower bound on total TCR beta diversity. TCRdb itself trimmed the public reads at Q25 with fastp, ran MiXCR and retained productive beta chains. Each CDR3 protein appears once, grouped with its most common genes and DNA. The V and J calls were not made by the authors but by TCRdb's processing. The sample includes about a million distinct CDR3 sequences, with 51% observed a single time. The ten largest clones capture roughly a fifth of the sample.

In this sample, this clonotype turned up a few times. The antigen it recognizes is unknown. Qualities for individual bases were not recorded, and no much larger clone is one base off. The TCR was taken from a woman in her sixties or seventies in good health. The sample was blood. The chain uses TRBV12-3 or TRBV12-4 and TRBJ2-7; the D gene identity is not certain. CDR3 reads: CASSLGDGTYEQYF. DNA sequence: TGTGCCAGCAGTTTAGGCGACGGAACCTACGAGCAGTACTTC.